This TCR beta chain was recovered during a study of PD-1 blockade in mismatch repair-deficient tumors. V lost 4 bases to trimming and J lost 4 bases, with 17 bases between them. The CDR3 has 15 amino acids. Germline values: CDR1 MNHNS, CDR2 SASEGT. Measured with immunoSEQ multiplex PCR; TCRdb has only the in-frame clones, and not every one. The sample includes some 97,000 clones, 70% to 85% seen only once; the top ten take around 6.6%. The chain links TRBV6-1 to TRBJ2-7; tentative D call: TRBD2 (5 bases). The source was peripheral blood, collected roughly eight months after starting pembrolizumab. This TCR derives from an adult with mismatch repair-deficient cancer. The DNA for the CDR3 is TGTGCCAGCAGTGGGTTCTTTGAGGGTTCGTACGAGCAGTACTTC. Amino acids: CASSGFFEGSYEQYF.